Listed below are T cell receptor beta chains from one sample, sequenced in a study of PD-1 blockade in classical Hodgkin lymphoma. Produced via immunoSEQ multiplex PCR; TCRdb's table is partial and in-frame only. The sample lists approximately 34,000 clones, less than 85% occurring once. The material sequenced was peripheral blood mononuclear cells (PBMCs), taken before the second cycle of nivolumab. The receptor source for this set is a human donor with classical Hodgkin lymphoma. Each CDR3 is given with its conserved first and last residue. D genes are given only for firm matches. Clone size is shown for a subset of rows, as once, few, many or a class of expanded clone.

>TRBD2|TRBJ2-1|TRBV6-5|NA
TGTGCCAGCAGTTACTCGGGGGGGGGAGGTGTGGATGAGCAGTTCTTC
CASSYSGGGGVDEQFF
>TRBD1|TRBJ1-4|TRBV4-2|NA
TGTGCCAGCAGGGGAACAGGGGGCGTCGAAAAACTGTTTTTT
CASRGTGGVEKLFF
>NA|TRBJ2-2|TRBV5-1|NA
TGCGCCAGCAGCTTGTTCCAGGCGGGGAACACCGGGGAGCTGTTTTTT
CASSLFQAGNTGELFF
>TRBD1|TRBJ1-2|TRBV11-2|NA
TGTGCCAGCAGCTCCCTAAGGACAGGGAAGATGGGCTACTATGGCTACACCTTC
CASSSLRTGKMGYYGYTF
>NA|TRBJ1-2|TRBV27|NA
TGTGCCAGCAGTCCCCTGCTGGCTAACTATGGCTACACCTTC
CASSPLLANYGYTF
>NA|TRBJ1-1|TRBV5-1|NA
TGCGCCAGCAGCTTCCACACGGACACTGAAGCTTTCTTT
CASSFHTDTEAFF
>NA|TRBJ2-3|TRBV6-6|NA
TGTGCCAGCAATAGGGGGACGAAGACAGATACGCAGTATTTT
CASNRGTKTDTQYF
>NA|TRBJ2-7|TRBV5-4|many
TGTGCCAGCAGCTTCTATGTCGGCTCCTACGAGCAGTACTTC
CASSFYVGSYEQYF
>NA|TRBJ2-3|TRBV10-3|few
TGTGCCATCAGCTTAAGTGTAGGCACAGATACGCAGTATTTT
CAISLSVGTDTQYF
>TRBD1|TRBJ2-3|TRBV6-6|NA
TGTGCCAGCAGTTACTCGACAGGGTTTAGCACAGATACGCAGTATTTT
CASSYSTGFSTDTQYF
>NA|TRBJ1-2|TRBV11-2|NA
TGTGCCAGCAGCTTAGGAACAGGGTTGGGTTATGGCTACACCTTC
CASSLGTGLGYGYTF
>TRBD1|TRBJ2-2|TRBV5-1|NA
TGCGCCAGCAGTCGGCAGGGGGACACCGGGGAGCTGTTTTTT
CASSRQGDTGELFF
>TRBD1|TRBJ2-1|TRBV7-2|NA
TGTGCCAGCAGCTTCCGGGACAGGGGTTACAATGAGCAGTTCTTC
CASSFRDRGYNEQFF
>NA|TRBJ2-4|TRBV5-1|NA
TGCGCCAGCAGCTCCGAATGGGGAAAAAACATTCAGTACTTC
CASSSEWGKNIQYF
>NA|TRBJ2-7|TRBV19|NA
TGTGCCAGTAGTAAACAGGGTGCCCACGAGCAGTACTTC
CASSKQGAHEQYF
>NA|TRBJ1-1|TRBV2|NA
TGTGCCAGCAGTGAAAGGACTGCAATCTCTGAAGCTTTCTTT
CASSERTAISEAFF
>NA|TRBJ2-7|TRBV27|medium-sized
TGTGCCAGCTTTTCTAGCTCCTACGAGCAGTACTTC
CASFSSSYEQYF
>NA|TRBJ2-6|TRBV14|NA
TGTGCCAGCAGCCTATCACGGGCTGGGGCCAACGTCCTGACTTTC
CASSLSRAGANVLTF
>TRBD1|TRBJ1-1|TRBV10-3|once
TGTGCCATCAGCGCAGCCGGGACAGGGAGGAACACTGAAGCTTTCTTT
CAISAAGTGRNTEAFF
>TRBD1|TRBJ1-5|TRBV19|once
TGTGCCAGTAGTATCTACAGGGGGCGGAATCAGCCCCAGCATTTT
CASSIYRGRNQPQHF
>NA|TRBJ2-2|TRBV6-6|NA
TGTGCCAGCAGTCCCCAGAACACCGGGGAGCTGTTTTTT
CASSPQNTGELFF
>NA|TRBJ2-3|TRBV23-1|NA
TGCGCCAGCAGCCAAGGACCAGGCACAGATACGCAGTATTTT
CASSQGPGTDTQYF
>NA|TRBJ2-2|TRBV18|NA
TGTGCCAGCTCACCACCGGCCAGGGAGCTGTTTTTT
CASSPPARELFF
>TRBD2|TRBJ2-5|TRBV5-1|NA
TGCGCCAGCAGCTTAGGGACTAGCGGGCGGGAAGAGACCCAGTACTTC
CASSLGTSGREETQYF
>TRBD1|TRBJ2-6|TRBV19|NA
TGTGCCAGTAGTCACCGATCACAGGGGAACGTCCTGACTTTC
CASSHRSQGNVLTF
>NA|TRBJ1-2|TRBV5-6|NA
TGTGCCAGCAGCGCTGGCCCCGGATATGGCTACACCTTC
CASSAGPGYGYTF
>NA|TRBJ2-2|TRBV9|NA
TGTGCCAGCAGCGTAGCCCCCACTTCATACACCGGGGAGCTGTTTTTT
CASSVAPTSYTGELFF
>NA|TRBJ1-3|TRBV19|NA
TGTGCCAGTAGTCCCCGGGACTCTGGAAACACCATATATTTT
CASSPRDSGNTIYF
>NA|TRBJ1-1|TRBV4-3|NA
TGCGCCAGCAGCCTCGGGCCTTCGAACACTGAAGCTTTCTTT
CASSLGPSNTEAFF
>TRBD1|TRBJ1-1|TRBV10-3|NA
TGTGCCATCAGTGAAGCCACAGGGGGCGCGGTAACTGAAGCTTTCTTT
CAISEATGGAVTEAFF
>NA|TRBJ2-1|TRBV7-2|NA
TGTGCCAGCAGACAGGGTCCGGAGGACAATGAGCAGTTCTTC
CASRQGPEDNEQFF
>NA|TRBJ1-2|TRBV30|NA
TGTGCCTGGAGTGTTTCAGAGAACTATGGCTACACCTTC
CAWSVSENYGYTF
>NA|TRBJ2-7|TRBV11-2|once
TGTGCCAGCAGCCCCCAGTGGGGCTACGAGCAGTACTTC
CASSPQWGYEQYF
>TRBD1|TRBJ1-2|TRBV7-9|NA
TGTGCCAGCAGCTTAGGCGCAGGGGGCAACTATGGCTACACCTTC
CASSLGAGGNYGYTF
>NA|TRBJ1-2|TRBV6-5|NA
TGTGCCAGCACCCGCGCGGGGAACTATGGCTACACCTTC
CASTRAGNYGYTF
>NA|TRBJ1-4|TRBV6-5|few
TGTGCCAGCAGTTACAGAGCAGGAGATAATGAAAAACTGTTTTTT
CASSYRAGDNEKLFF
>NA|TRBJ1-1|TRBV5-1|NA
TGCGCCAGCAGCCCTAATACTTTGGACCCTGAAGCTTTCTTT
CASSPNTLDPEAFF
>TRBD2|TRBJ2-1|TRBV2|few
TGTGCCAGCAGTGAAGCGCTTTCTTCCCCGGGACTAGCGGGGGGGCGCAATGAGCAGTTCTTC
CASSEALSSPGLAGGRNEQFF
>TRBD2|TRBJ2-7|TRBV11-2|NA
TGTGCCAGCAGACCGACTAGCCCCGGGGTGGAGTACTTC
CASRPTSPGVEYF
>NA|TRBJ2-5|TRBV5-1|NA
TGCGCCAGCAGCTTGGACCAAGAGACCCAGTACTTC
CASSLDQETQYF
>NA|TRBJ2-7|TRBV18|NA
TGTGCCAGCTCACCGACAGGAGTCCCCTACGAGCAGTACTTC
CASSPTGVPYEQYF
>NA|TRBJ2-7|TRBV15|NA
TGTGCCACCAGCAGAGATGCGGGGTACGAGCAGTACTTC
CATSRDAGYEQYF
>TRBD2|TRBJ2-1|TRBV19|once
TGTGCCAGTAGTAGGTCTAGCGGGGCTCTGGGGAATGAGCAGTTCTTC
CASSRSSGALGNEQFF
>NA|TRBJ2-2|TRBV2|NA
TGTGCCAGAAGGGGTGAAGCCAACACCGGGGAGCTGTTTTTT
CARRGEANTGELFF
>NA|TRBJ1-1|TRBV5-1|once
TGCGCCAGCAGCTCCCGACAAAGTGAAGCTTTCTTT
CASSSRQSEAFF
>NA|TRBJ2-3|TRBV19|NA
TGTGCCAGTAGTATAGCCCAGGTCACAGATACGCAGTATTTT
CASSIAQVTDTQYF